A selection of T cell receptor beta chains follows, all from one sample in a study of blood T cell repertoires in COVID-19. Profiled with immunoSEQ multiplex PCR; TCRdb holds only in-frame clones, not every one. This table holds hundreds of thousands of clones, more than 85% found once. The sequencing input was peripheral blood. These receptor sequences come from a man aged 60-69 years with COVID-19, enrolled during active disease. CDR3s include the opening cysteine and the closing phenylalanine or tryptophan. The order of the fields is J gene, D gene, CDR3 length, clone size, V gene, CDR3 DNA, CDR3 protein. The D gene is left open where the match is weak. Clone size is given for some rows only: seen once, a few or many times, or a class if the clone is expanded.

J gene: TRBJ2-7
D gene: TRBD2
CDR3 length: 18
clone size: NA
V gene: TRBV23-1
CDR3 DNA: TGCGCCAGCAGTCAACCACTCGGGGGGACCGAACTACCCTACGAGCAGTACTTC
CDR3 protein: CASSQPLGGTELPYEQYF

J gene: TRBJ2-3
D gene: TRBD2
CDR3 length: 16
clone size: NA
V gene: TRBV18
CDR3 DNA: TGTGCCAGCTCACCACCGGGACTAGCGGGAAAAGATACGCAGTATTTT
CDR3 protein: CASSPPGLAGKDTQYF

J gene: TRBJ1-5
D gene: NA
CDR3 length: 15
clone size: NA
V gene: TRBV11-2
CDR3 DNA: TGTGCCAGCAGCTTAGGGGGGCATCCTGATCAGCCCCAGCATTTT
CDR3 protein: CASSLGGHPDQPQHF

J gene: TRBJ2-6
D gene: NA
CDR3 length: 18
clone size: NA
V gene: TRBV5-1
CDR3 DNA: TGCGCCAGCAGCTACGCCCCAGCGGGCCTCTCTGGGGCCAACGTCCTGACTTTC
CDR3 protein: CASSYAPAGLSGANVLTF

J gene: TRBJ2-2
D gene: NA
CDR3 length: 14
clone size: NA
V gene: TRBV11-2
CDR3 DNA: TGTGCCAGCAGCTTAGTTGGTCAGACCGGGGAGCTGTTTTTT
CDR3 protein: CASSLVGQTGELFF

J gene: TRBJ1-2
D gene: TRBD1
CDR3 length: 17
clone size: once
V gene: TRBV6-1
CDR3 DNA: TGTGCCAGCAGTGACCGGGACAGGGGCAGGTTAGACTATGGCTACACCTTC
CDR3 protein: CASSDRDRGRLDYGYTF

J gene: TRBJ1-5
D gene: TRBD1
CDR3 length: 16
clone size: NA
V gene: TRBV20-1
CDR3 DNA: TGCAGTGCTAGTAGCGGGACAGGTAATAGCAATCAGCCCCAGCATTTT
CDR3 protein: CSASSGTGNSNQPQHF

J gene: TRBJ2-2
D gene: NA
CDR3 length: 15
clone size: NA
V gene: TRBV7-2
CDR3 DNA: TGTGCCAGCAGCTTAGCCACAACGAACACCGGGGAGCTGTTTTTT
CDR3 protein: CASSLATTNTGELFF

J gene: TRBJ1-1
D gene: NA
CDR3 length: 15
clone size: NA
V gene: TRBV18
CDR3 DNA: TGTGCCAGCTCACCACCGGGGACCCGGGGGACTGAAGCTTTCTTT
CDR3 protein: CASSPPGTRGTEAFF

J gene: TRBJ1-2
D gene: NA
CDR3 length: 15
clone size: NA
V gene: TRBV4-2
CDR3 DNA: TGTGCCAGCAGCCAAGATTACGGTTCTAACTATGGCTACACCTTC
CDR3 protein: CASSQDYGSNYGYTF

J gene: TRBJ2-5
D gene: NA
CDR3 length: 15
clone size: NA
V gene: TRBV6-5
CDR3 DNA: TGTGCCAGCAGTCCCGTCAGGGGAAGGAAAGAGACCCAGTACTTC
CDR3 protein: CASSPVRGRKETQYF

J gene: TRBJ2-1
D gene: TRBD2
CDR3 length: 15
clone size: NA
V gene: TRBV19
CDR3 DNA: TGTGCCAGTAGTCCGGGCGGGGGGGCCGACAATGAGCAGTTCTTC
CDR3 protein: CASSPGGGADNEQFF

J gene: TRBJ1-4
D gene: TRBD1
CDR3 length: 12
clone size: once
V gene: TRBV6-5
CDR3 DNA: TGTGCCACTCGGACAGGGCATGAAAAACTGTTTTTT
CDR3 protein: CATRTGHEKLFF

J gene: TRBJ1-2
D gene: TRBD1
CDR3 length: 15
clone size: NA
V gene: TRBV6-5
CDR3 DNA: TGTGCCAGCACCCCCGGCGGACAGGGTGGTGGGGGCTACACCTTC
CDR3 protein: CASTPGGQGGGGYTF

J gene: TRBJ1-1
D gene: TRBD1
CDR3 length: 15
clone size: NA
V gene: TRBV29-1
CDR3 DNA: TGCAGCGTTGACGCGGGGACAGGGTTGGGCACTGAAGCTTTCTTT
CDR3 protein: CSVDAGTGLGTEAFF

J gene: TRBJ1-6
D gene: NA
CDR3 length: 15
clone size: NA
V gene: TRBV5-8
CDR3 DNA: TGTGCCAGCAGCCGAGACAGGAGAGATAATTCACCCCTCCACTTT
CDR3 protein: CASSRDRRDNSPLHF

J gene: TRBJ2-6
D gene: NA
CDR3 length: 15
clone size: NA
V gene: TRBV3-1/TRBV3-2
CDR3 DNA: TGTGCCAGCAGCTACAGATCCTCTGGGGCCAACGTCCTGACTTTC
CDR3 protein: CASSYRSSGANVLTF

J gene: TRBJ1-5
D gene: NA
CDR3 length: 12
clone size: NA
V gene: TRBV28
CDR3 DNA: TGTGCCAGCAGTATAAGCAATCAGCCCCAGCATTTT
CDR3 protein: CASSISNQPQHF

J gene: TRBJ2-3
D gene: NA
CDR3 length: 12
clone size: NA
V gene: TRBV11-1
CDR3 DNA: TGTGCCAGCAGCCCCGACAGGGATACGCAGTATTTT
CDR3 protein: CASSPDRDTQYF

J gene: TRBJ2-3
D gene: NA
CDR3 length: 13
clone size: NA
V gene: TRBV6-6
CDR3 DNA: TGTGCCAGCAGCGGGGGTAGCACAGATACGCAGTATTTT
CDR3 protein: CASSGGSTDTQYF

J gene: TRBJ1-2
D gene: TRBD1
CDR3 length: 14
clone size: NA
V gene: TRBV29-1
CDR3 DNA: TGCAGCGTTTCGGGACAGGGGGATAACTATGGCTACACCTTC
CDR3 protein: CSVSGQGDNYGYTF

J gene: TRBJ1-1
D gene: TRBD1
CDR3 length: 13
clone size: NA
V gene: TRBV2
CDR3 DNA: TGTGCCAGACAGGGACAGGGGAACACTGAAGCTTTCTTT
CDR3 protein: CARQGQGNTEAFF

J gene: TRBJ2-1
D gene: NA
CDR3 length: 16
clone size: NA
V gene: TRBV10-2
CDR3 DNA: TGCGCCAGCAGACTCAGCGGACCCAACTCCTACAATGAGCAGTTCTTC
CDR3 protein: CASRLSGPNSYNEQFF

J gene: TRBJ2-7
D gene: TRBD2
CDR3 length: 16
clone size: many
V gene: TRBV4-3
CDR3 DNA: TGCGCCAGCAGCCAAGAGAGTCGCGGGAGCACCTACGAGCAGTACTTC
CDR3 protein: CASSQESRGSTYEQYF

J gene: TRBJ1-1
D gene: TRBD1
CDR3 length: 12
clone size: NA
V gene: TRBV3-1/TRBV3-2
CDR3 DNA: TGTGCCAGCAGCCGACAGGGAAGTGAAGCTTTCTTT
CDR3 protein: CASSRQGSEAFF

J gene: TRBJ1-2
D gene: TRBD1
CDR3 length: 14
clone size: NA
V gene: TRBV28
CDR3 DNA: TGTGCCAGCGGGGGGACAGGGATCAACTATGGCTACACCTTC
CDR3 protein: CASGGTGINYGYTF

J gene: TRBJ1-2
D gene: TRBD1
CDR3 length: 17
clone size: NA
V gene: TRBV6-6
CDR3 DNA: TGTGCCAGCAGTCCTACCGGGACAGGGATTTTCTTCTATGGCTACACCTTC
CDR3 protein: CASSPTGTGIFFYGYTF

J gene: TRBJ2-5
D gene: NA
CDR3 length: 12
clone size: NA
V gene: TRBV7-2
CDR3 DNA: TGTGCCAGCTCCCGCAGCCAAGAGACCCAGTACTTC
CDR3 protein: CASSRSQETQYF